Following are 26 T cell receptor beta chains from one sample sequenced in a study of shared clonotypes between healthy human individuals. The assay was immunoSEQ multiplex PCR, and TCRdb's table has in-frame clones only and misses some. The sample holds approximately 2,000,000 clones; over 85% are singletons and the top ten take around 1.7%. Naive CD8 cells comprised CD45RO-negative, CCR7-positively selected cells, excluding terminally differentiated effector memory CD45RA+ cells. Sequencing used naive CD8+ T cells from PBMCs. Source of these receptors: a man aged 18 to 29 in good health. Some clones in this sample may be carry-over from other donors' samples.

The chain couples TRBV27 to TRBJ2-7; TRBD2 agrees at 11 bases. CDR1 is MNHEY, CDR2 SMNVEV, per germline (reference sequence). The CDR3 runs 17 residues. The junction had 9 bases not matched to a gene; V was cut back by 5 bases and J by 0 bases. CDR3 sequence reads: CASSTRLAGSSSYEQYF. In nucleotides, the CDR3 is TGTGCCAGCAGTACCAGACTAGCGGGGTCAAGCTCCTACGAGCAGTACTTC.

The rearrangement links TRBV5-4 to TRBJ1-1; D is ambiguous. CDR3 length: 13 residues. Looked up from germline, CDR1 is SGHNT and CDR2 is YYREEE (reference sequence). V was trimmed by 5 bases and J by 0 bases, leaving 8 bases between them. The CDR3 is CASRAELNTEAFF. CDR3 DNA: TGTGCCAGCAGGGCCGAGTTGAACACTGAAGCTTTCTTT.

In this sample, this clone turned up a few times. The V gene is TRBV5-6, the J gene TRBJ1-5; 7 nucleotides agree with TRBD1. This CDR3 has 13 residues. CDR1 and CDR2 (germline): SGHDT, YYEEEE. V trimming: 3 bases; J trimming: 6 bases; junction bases outside the gene matches: 3. For the CDR3, the DNA is TGTGCCAGCAGCTCAGGGGGTCTTCAGCCCCAGCATTTT. Translated, it gives CASSSGGLQPQHF.

V is TRBV12-5 and J is TRBJ1-2; 8 nucleotides line up with TRBD1. CDR1 is LGHNT and CDR2 is FRNRAP in the germline V gene. The length of the CDR3 is 15 residues. Trimming at V came to 2 bases and at J to 6 bases, leaving 8 bases not matched to a gene. CDR3 DNA: TGTGCTAGTGGTTTGCCTTCGACAGGGGATGATGGCTACACCTTC. Translated: CASGLPSTGDDGYTF.

The V call is TRBV10-2, the J call TRBJ2-2; D perhaps matches TRBD2 (6 bases). In germline, CDR1 is WSHSY, CDR2 SAAADI. V was clipped by 2 bases and J by 1 base, with 14 bases between them. The CDR3 runs to 17 residues. The CDR3 coding sequence is TGCGCCAGCAGTGAGCCTTTGGAGGGGAGGAACACCGGGGAGCTGTTTTTT. Protein sequence: CASSEPLEGRNTGELFF.

CDR3: CASRTGPTNYGYTF. In DNA form, the CDR3 reads TGTGCCAGCAGAACCGGACCCACCAACTATGGCTACACCTTC. The chain couples TRBV28 to TRBJ1-2; D is uncertain. The V gene lost 6 bases and the J gene lost 2 bases, with 13 bases spanning the gap. The CDR3 covers 14 residues. Looked up from germline, CDR1 is MDHEN and CDR2 is SYDVKM.

The chain uses TRBV7-9 and TRBJ1-1; D gene ambiguous. Per germline, CDR1 SEHNR and CDR2 FQNEAQ (reference sequence). This CDR3 region has 13 residues. The V end lost 5 bases, the J end lost 3 bases, and 10 bases lay between the germline ends. CDR3 sequence (DNA): TGTGCCAGCAGCCAAGGGCTGGACACTGAAGCTTTCTTT. Encoded protein: CASSQGLDTEAFF.

The rearrangement uses TRBV7-6 and TRBJ2-1; 10 nucleotides align to TRBD1. The junction had 8 bases not matched to a gene; V was cut back by 6 bases and J by 6 bases. This CDR3 has 15 residues. Germline V lookup: CDR1 SGHVS, CDR2 FNYEAQ. The CDR3 DNA reads as TGTGCCAGCAGTCGGGACAGGGGAGTTATCAATGAGCAGTTCTTC. Amino acids: CASSRDRGVINEQFF.

The chain combines TRBV30 with TRBJ1-3, with unresolved D. V was trimmed by 3 bases and J by 4 bases, leaving 16 bases between them. The CDR3 covers 15 residues. The V gene's germline CDR1 is GTSNPN and CDR2 SVGIG (reference sequence). CDR3 loop: CAWRYDRLPGNTIYF. CDR3 bases: TGTGCCTGGAGGTACGACCGACTCCCCGGAAACACCATATATTTT.

This sequence joins TRBV4-3 and TRBJ2-4; TRBD1 is a possible D gene (6 bases). V lost 1 base to trimming and J lost 0 bases, with 7 bases between them. Germline V CDR1 and CDR2: LGHNA, YSLEER. The CDR3 covers 15 residues. The CDR3: CASSQGGQAKNIQYF. CDR3 DNA: TGCGCCAGCAGCCAAGGGGGGCAAGCCAAAAACATTCAGTACTTC.

CDR3 bases: TGTGCCAGCAGCTTAGTGACGGGAGGGCCAGCTAACACTGAAGCTTTCTTT. This codes for CASSLVTGGPANTEAFF. The genes are TRBV7-6 and TRBJ1-1, with D hard to call. The CDR3 loop spans 17 amino acids. Trimming took off 1 base at V and 2 bases at J, with 17 bases between the two ends. Germline assignment: CDR1 SGHVS and CDR2 FNYEAQ.

V gene TRBV6-1 combines with J gene TRBJ2-7; unclear D gene. The V end was cut by 4 bases, the J end by 3 bases, with 19 bases between. The CDR3 runs to 16 residues. The germline V gene encodes CDR1 MNHNS and CDR2 SASEGT. CDR3: CASSGSHGQAFYEQYF. The CDR3 DNA is TGTGCCAGCAGTGGGTCGCACGGGCAGGCCTTCTACGAGCAGTACTTC.

The chain employs TRBV9 and TRBJ2-7; TRBD2 agrees at 8 bases. The V gene end was trimmed by 0 bases and the J gene end by 4 bases; junction bases not matched to a gene: 3. Germline CDR1 SGDLS, CDR2 YYNGEE. This CDR3 has 14 residues. CDR3 sequence reads: CASSVASGGYEQYF. The DNA of the CDR3 is TGTGCCAGCAGCGTAGCCAGCGGGGGTTACGAGCAGTACTTC. Complete variable domain (other parts from reference TRBV9 and TRBJ2-7): DSGVTQTPKHLITATGQRVTLRCSPRSGDLSVYWYQQSLDQGLQFLIQYYNGEERAKGNILERFSAQQFPDLHSELNLSSLELGDSALYFCASSVASGGYEQYFGPGTRLTVT.

The chain uses TRBV19 and TRBJ1-1; D is perhaps TRBD1 (6 bases). Trimming cost V 5 bases and J 0 bases, with 13 bases left between them. CDR3 length: 15 amino acids. Germline CDR1 is LNHDA and CDR2 is SQIVND (reference sequence). CDR3 protein: CASSLDREMNTEAFF. The CDR3 nucleotides are TGTGCCAGTAGTTTGGACAGAGAAATGAACACTGAAGCTTTCTTT.

The chain joins TRBV28 to TRBJ2-7; D remains unclear. The length of the CDR3 is 14 residues. Trimming removed 3 bases from V and 6 bases from J, with 15 bases in between. Germline CDR1 reads MDHEN; CDR2 reads SYDVKM. Written as DNA, the CDR3 is TGTGCCAGCAGTTTTTTGGGTTTTTTGCGCGAGCAGTACTTC. Protein product: CASSFLGFLREQYF.

Comments on this clone: Different DNA sequences within this sample yield the same CDR3. V gene TRBV7-3 combines with J gene TRBJ2-1; 9 nucleotides match TRBD2. This CDR3 spans 15 amino acids. CDR1 is SGHTA, CDR2 FQGTGA, per germline. After removal of 5 bases from V and 4 bases from J, the junction contained 6 bases not matched to a gene. The CDR3 region has the DNA TGTGCCAGCAGCCCCTTAGCGGGAGCATACAATGAGCAGTTCTTC. It encodes CASSPLAGAYNEQFF.

The gene calls are TRBV11-2 and TRBJ2-2; D gene unclear. V was shortened by 5 bases and J by 5 bases, with 9 bases between the two germline ends. The germline V gene encodes CDR1 SGHAT and CDR2 FQNNGV. This CDR3 has 13 residues. CDR3 residues: CASSPIRTGELFF. CDR3 DNA: TGTGCCAGCAGCCCGATCCGAACCGGGGAGCTGTTTTTT.

This chain joins TRBV5-1 and TRBJ2-3; D is possibly TRBD2 (6 bases). The CDR3 runs 15 residues. Trimming left V 4 bases short and J 2 bases short, with 14 bases between. The germline V gene has CDR1 SGHRS and CDR2 YFSETQ. CDR3 DNA sequence: TGCGCCAGCAGCCCAGATAGCGGCTTCACAGATACGCAGTATTTT. It translates to CASSPDSGFTDTQYF.

The chain links TRBV27 to TRBJ1-2, with a weak D call TRBD1 (5 bases). Trimming cost V 6 bases and J 6 bases, with 14 bases left between them. The CDR3 contains 13 residues. Per the germline V gene, CDR1 is MNHEY and CDR2 is SMNVEV (reference sequence). The CDR3 nucleotides read TGTGCCAGCAGCCCCAACAGGAAGAATGGCTACACCTTC. Its translation is CASSPNRKNGYTF.

J is TRBJ2-7 and V is TRBV4-1; D might be TRBD1 (6 bases). The length of the CDR3 is 15 residues. Germline CDR1 MGHRA, CDR2 YSYEKL. The V end was cut by 1 base, the J end by 5 bases, with 15 bases between. CDR3 loop: CASSQVGQGTDEQYF. As DNA, the CDR3 is TGCGCCAGCAGCCAAGTAGGGCAGGGGACCGACGAGCAGTACTTC.

This chain uses TRBV7-3 with TRBJ2-2, with D tentatively TRBD2 (6 bases). This CDR3 is 15 amino acids long. Trimming left V 5 bases short and J 3 bases short, with 13 bases between. The germline V gene encodes CDR1 SGHTA and CDR2 FQGTGA. This chain's CDR3 is CASSRVRRDTGELFF. CDR3 coding DNA: TGTGCCAGCAGCAGGGTACGGAGGGACACCGGGGAGCTGTTTTTT.

The J gene is TRBJ1-1, the V gene TRBV29-1; D is uncertain. Trimming left V 5 bases short and J 2 bases short, with 6 bases between. Germline V lookup: CDR1 SQVTM, CDR2 ANQGSEA. The CDR3 is made up of 11 amino acids. CDR3 nucleotides: TGCAGCGTTTCTAGCAACACTGAAGCTTTCTTT. Translated: CSVSSNTEAFF.

On this clone: In the same sample, other DNA sequences code for this CDR3. The J gene is TRBJ2-2, the V gene TRBV27; D uncertain. From germline, CDR1 is MNHEY and CDR2 SMNVEV (reference sequence). Trimming cost V 5 bases and J 2 bases, with 6 bases left between them. The CDR3 totals 13 residues. This CDR3 is CASSPKNTGELFF. As DNA, the CDR3 is TGTGCCAGCAGTCCCAAAAACACCGGGGAGCTGTTTTTT.

This sequence joins TRBV28 and TRBJ2-2; D perhaps matches TRBD1 (5 bases). Germline CDR1 and CDR2: MDHEN and SYDVKM. Deletions cut 1 base from V and 0 bases from J, with 9 bases between. This CDR3 region has 16 residues. Here the CDR3 reads CASSLYVTANTGELFF. CDR3 in DNA: TGTGCCAGCAGTTTATATGTGACAGCGAACACCGGGGAGCTGTTTTTT.

The chain uses TRBV5-6 and TRBJ2-7; D unclear. V dropped 6 bases and J dropped 4 bases, with 11 bases sitting between them. Looked up from germline, CDR1 is SGHDT and CDR2 is YYEEEE. This CDR3 contains 12 residues. In nucleotides, the CDR3 is TGTGCCAGCACCCCATGTAGGTACGAGCAGTACTTC. This sequence encodes CASTPCRYEQYF.

The V call is TRBV7-8, the J call TRBJ1-2; 9 nucleotides agree with TRBD1. Germline CDR1 SGHVS, CDR2 FQNEAQ. J was trimmed by 2 bases and V by 0 bases; bases with no gene match: 1. The CDR3 consists of 15 residues. CDR3 in amino acids: CASSLAGTGNYGYTF. In nucleotides, the CDR3 is TGTGCCAGCAGCTTAGCCGGGACAGGGAACTATGGCTACACCTTC.